These 27 T cell receptor beta chains were sequenced from one sample in a study of cytomegalovirus exposure and HLA in healthy donors. Clones were read by immunoSEQ multiplex PCR, and TCRdb kept only the in-frame ones, dropping some. This table has approximately 100,000 clones, approximately 90% appearing once. Sample: PBMCs. Receptor source: a woman aged 30 to 39 in good health and CMV-seronegative.

The gene calls are TRBV5-1 and TRBJ2-3, with D possibly being TRBD2 (5 bases). This CDR3 contains 15 residues. Looked up from germline, CDR1 is SGHRS and CDR2 is YFSETQ. Trimming removed 4 bases at V and 3 bases at J, with 15 bases between. The CDR3 region has the DNA TGCGCCAGCAGCCCGGGAACGGTGGGGACAGATACGCAGTATTTT. Translation: CASSPGTVGTDTQYF.

The rearrangement joins TRBV19 to TRBJ2-7; possibly TRBD1 for D (6 bases). The CDR3 has 13 residues. V lost 6 bases, J lost 5 bases, and 14 bases lay in between. Looked up from germline, CDR1 is LNHDA and CDR2 is SQIVND (reference sequence). CDR3 in DNA: TGTGCCAGTAGCTCAGACAGGTTTCACGAGCAGTACTTC. Amino acids: CASSSDRFHEQYF.

The V and J genes are TRBV27 and TRBJ1-5, with TRBD1 identical over 8 bases. CDR1 is MNHEY and CDR2 is SMNVEV in the germline V gene (reference sequence). This CDR3 is 12 amino acids long. V gave up 9 bases and J gave up 7 bases; unmatched junction bases: 5. CDR3 sequence (DNA): TGTGCCAGTCAGACAGGGGACCAGCCCCAGCATTTT. Translated, it gives CASQTGDQPQHF.

CDR3: CASSESTSYEQYF. For the CDR3, the DNA is TGCGCCAGCAGTGAGTCGACTTCCTACGAGCAGTACTTC. J is TRBJ2-7 and V is TRBV10-1, with D unresolved. The V end lost 0 bases, the J end lost 1 base, and 4 bases lay between the germline ends. The CDR3 contains 13 residues. From germline, CDR1 is WNHNN and CDR2 SYGVQD (reference sequence).

The chain recombines TRBV6-5 with TRBJ1-3, with D perhaps TRBD1 (5 bases). The CDR3 spans 13 residues. The V and J ends lost 2 bases and 7 bases respectively, with 9 bases between them. In germline, CDR1 is MNHEY, CDR2 SVGAGI. CDR3 amino acids: CASSYTRGNTIYF. CDR3 nucleotides: TGTGCCAGCAGTTACACCCGGGGGAACACCATATATTTT.

This chain joins TRBV4-2 and TRBJ2-3; 8 bases line up with TRBD2. Germline trimming cut 2 bases from V and 0 bases from J; bases unmatched to any gene: 4. The CDR3 extends over 16 amino acids. Germline V gene sequence: CDR1 LGHNA, CDR2 YNFKEQ. The CDR3 reads CASSQTGGASTDTQYF. CDR3 bases: TGTGCCAGCAGCCAAACGGGAGGGGCTAGCACAGATACGCAGTATTTT.

The V and J genes are TRBV4-1 and TRBJ1-3, with TRBD1 matching over 7 bases. CDR3 length equals 16 residues. J was trimmed by 0 bases and V by 4 bases; bases with no gene match: 6. Germline-derived CDR1 and CDR2 are MGHRA and YSYEKL. The CDR3 loop is CASSRPGTDSGNTIYF. CDR3 sequence (DNA): TGCGCCAGCAGCCGTCCAGGGACAGACTCTGGAAACACCATATATTTT.

The chain carries TRBV21-1 and TRBJ1-2. TRBV21-1 counts as a pseudogene. The CDR3 sequence is 14 residues long. CDR3 DNA sequence: TGTGCCAGCAGCGCGGGGCAAAAGAACTATGGCTACACCTTC. Its protein is CASSAGQKNYGYTF.

The CDR3 DNA is TGCGCCAGCAGCCAAGAGGGGGACAGGGCGTCTGGAAACACCATATATTTT. Translation: CASSQEGDRASGNTIYF. J is TRBJ1-3 and V is TRBV4-1; TRBD1 aligns across 9 bases. The germline gives CDR1 MGHRA, CDR2 YSYEKL. The J segment lost 1 base and the V segment lost 0 bases, leaving 4 bases of the junction unmatched. The CDR3 spans 17 residues.

This chain connects TRBV19 to TRBJ2-5, with D tentatively TRBD1 (6 bases). This CDR3 is built from 17 residues. The V end was cut by 2 bases, the J end by 2 bases, with 18 bases between. Looked up from germline, CDR1 is LNHDA and CDR2 is SQIVND (reference sequence). The CDR3 nucleotides read TGTGCCAGTAGTATACCCGGGACAAAAGTGTCTCAAGAGACCCAGTACTTC. It encodes CASSIPGTKVSQETQYF. Combining the CDR3 with reference TRBV19 and TRBJ2-5 gives the whole variable domain DGGITQSPKYLFRKEGQNVTLSCEQNLNHDAMYWYRQDPGQGLRLIYYSQIVNDFQKGDIAEGYSVSREKKESFPLTVTSAQKNPTAFYLCASSIPGTKVSQETQYFGPGTRLLVL.

This chain connects TRBV19 to TRBJ1-5; D is unclear. Germline lookup yields CDR1 LNHDA and CDR2 SQIVND (reference sequence). Trimming left V 3 bases short and J 5 bases short, with 8 bases between. The CDR3 has 13 residues. CDR3: CASSIVGDQPQHF. The CDR3 DNA reads as TGTGCCAGTAGTATTGTCGGGGATCAGCCCCAGCATTTT.

This clone showed up just once. V usage is TRBV10-1 and J usage is TRBJ2-1; D may be TRBD2 (7 bases). V was clipped by 2 bases and J by 1 base, with 9 bases between them. The CDR3 has 15 residues. Germline-derived CDR1 and CDR2 are WNHNN and SYGVQD (reference sequence). CDR3: CASSEKGGSYNEQFF. For the CDR3, the DNA is TGCGCCAGCAGTGAGAAGGGGGGGTCCTACAATGAGCAGTTCTTC.

The chain joins TRBV6-5 to TRBJ2-2; D perhaps matches TRBD2 (5 bases). The CDR3 length is 12 residues. The V gene lost 6 bases and the J gene lost 8 bases, with 10 bases spanning the gap. Germline-derived CDR1 and CDR2 are MNHEY and SVGAGI. The CDR3: CASRPEVGELFF. The CDR3, as DNA: TGTGCCAGCAGGCCGGAGGTTGGGGAGCTGTTTTTT.

The chain joins TRBV7-9 to TRBJ2-7; 9 bases are a match to TRBD1. This CDR3 has 16 amino acids. Germline V CDR1 and CDR2: SEHNR, FQNEAQ (reference sequence). V shed 6 bases and J 3 bases; nucleotides not matched to a gene: 12. The CDR3 DNA sequence: TGTGCCAGCAGTGGATTAAGGACAGGGGCTTTCTACGAGCAGTACTTC. As protein: CASSGLRTGAFYEQYF.

The chain is built from TRBV28 and TRBJ1-5; the match to TRBD1 covers 8 bases. The ends lost 6 bases at V and 1 base at J; junction bases unmatched: 8. The CDR3 loop spans 16 amino acids. CDR1 and CDR2 (germline): MDHEN, SYDVKM. Written as DNA, the CDR3 is TGTGCCAGCAGAACTAACAGGGGGAGAAGCAATCAGCCCCAGCATTTT. Its translation is CASRTNRGRSNQPQHF.

On this clone itself: An end of the junction differs from the germline gene, which may be a read error. Other DNA sequences in this sample translate to the same CDR3. The rearrangement uses TRBV11-2 and TRBJ2-1, with TRBD2 matching 7 bases. The CDR3 covers 16 residues. Per the germline V gene, CDR1 is SGHAT and CDR2 is FQNNGV. CDR3 protein: CASSRTRDYSYNEQFF. For the CDR3, the DNA is TGTGCTAGCAGCCGGACACGGGACTACTCCTACAATGAGCAGTTCTTC.

CDR3 in amino acids: CASSLTLAGEQFF. The CDR3, as DNA: TGTGCCAGCAGCTTAACACTAGCGGGAGAGCAGTTCTTC. The chain combines TRBV7-2 with TRBJ2-1; 10 bases fit TRBD2. CDR3 length: 13 residues. Trimming took 2 bases from V and 10 from J; bases not matched to a gene: 2. Germline lookup yields CDR1 SGHTA and CDR2 FQGNSA. Variable domain in full (rest from reference TRBV7-2 and TRBJ2-1): GAGVSQSPSNKVTEKGKDVELRCDPISGHTALYWYRQSLGQGLEFLIYFQGNSAPDKSGLPSDRFSAERTGGSVSTLTIQRTQQEDSAVYLCASSLTLAGEQFFGPGTRLTVL.

V gene TRBV7-8 combines with J gene TRBJ2-1; 8 bases line up with TRBD1. J lost 1 base, V lost 2 bases, and 10 bases had no gene match. CDR3 length equals 18 residues. From germline, CDR1 is SGHVS and CDR2 FQNEAQ. CDR3 sequence (DNA): TGTGCCAGCAGCTTAAGTAGGACGCAGGGGGCTTCCTACAATGAGCAGTTCTTC. Protein: CASSLSRTQGASYNEQFF.

CDR3: CASSLRQSSSYEQYF. The CDR3, as DNA: TGTGCCAGCAGTTTGAGACAGTCCAGCTCCTACGAGCAGTACTTC. The chain is built from TRBV27 and TRBJ2-7; TRBD1 is a possible D gene (5 bases). The CDR3 loop spans 15 amino acids. Trimming took 3 bases from V and 0 from J, leaving 12 bases between them. Germline CDR1 is MNHEY and CDR2 is SMNVEV (reference sequence).

The chain couples TRBV5-8 to TRBJ1-4, with 7 bases aligning to TRBD1. There are 16 residues in the CDR3. Trimming took 0 bases from V and 2 from J; bases not matched to a gene: 4. Germline CDR1 is SGHTS and CDR2 is YDEGEE. This chain's CDR3 is CASSLAVRGTNEKLFF. The CDR3 DNA sequence: TGTGCCAGCAGCTTGGCAGTCAGGGGGACTAATGAAAAACTGTTTTTT.

The V gene is TRBV6-5, the J gene TRBJ2-3; no clear D gene. This CDR3 spans 11 amino acids. Germline CDR1 is MNHEY and CDR2 is SVGAGI. Trimming cost V 9 bases and J 1 base, with 5 bases left between them. The DNA of the CDR3 is TGTGCCAGTCTTGGCACAGATACGCAGTATTTT. Amino acid sequence: CASLGTDTQYF.

V and J are TRBV19 and TRBJ2-2; tentatively, D is TRBD2 (6 bases). V gave up 10 bases and J gave up 2 bases, with 14 bases separating them. This CDR3 has 14 amino acids. The germline V gene has CDR1 LNHDA and CDR2 SQIVND (reference sequence). The CDR3 region is CATSGLPNTGELFF. As DNA, the CDR3 is TGTGCCACATCGGGACTTCCTAACACCGGGGAGCTGTTTTTT.

V gene TRBV19 combines with J gene TRBJ2-7; D unclear. The V gene's germline CDR1 is LNHDA and CDR2 SQIVND (reference sequence). The CDR3 sequence is 12 residues long. Trimming pared 2 bases from V and 5 bases from J, leaving 7 bases between. CDR3: CASSIPPDEQYF. CDR3 sequence (DNA): TGTGCCAGTAGTATACCGCCGGACGAGCAGTACTTC.

The chain combines TRBV6-1 with TRBJ1-5, with 10 nucleotides matching TRBD1. After removal of 1 base from V and 0 bases from J, the junction contained 9 bases not matched to a gene. Germline assignment: CDR1 MNHNS and CDR2 SASEGT. The CDR3 extends over 19 amino acids. This CDR3 reads CASSEGRGQGLHSNQPQHF. For the CDR3, the DNA is TGTGCCAGCAGTGAAGGAAGGGGACAGGGGTTACATAGCAATCAGCCCCAGCATTTT.

The chain links TRBV20-1 to TRBJ2-5; D remains ambiguous. Germline lookup yields CDR1 DFQATT and CDR2 SNEGSKA (reference sequence). This CDR3 region has 8 residues. CDR3 DNA sequence: TGCAGAGTCGGGACCCAGTACTTC. This translates into CRVGTQYF.

The CDR3 DNA sequence: TGTGCCAGTAGTAGACTAGCGGGGGCCGGAGAGACCCAGTACTTC. Translating gives CASSRLAGAGETQYF. The chain carries TRBV19 and TRBJ2-5; 12 nucleotides agree with TRBD2. The CDR3 has 15 amino acids. V was pared by 4 bases and J by 4 bases, with 4 bases of the junction left unmatched. CDR1 LNHDA and CDR2 SQIVND come from the germline V gene (reference sequence).

This clone was counted once. The chain joins TRBV2 to TRBJ2-3; TRBD1 matches 8 bases. Trimming took 6 bases from V and 1 from J; bases not matched to a gene: 3. Germline V lookup: CDR1 SNHLY, CDR2 FYNNEI. This CDR3 comprises 14 residues. The CDR3 bases are TGTGCCAGCAGCGACAGGGGTGGCACAGATACGCAGTATTTT. Translating gives CASSDRGGTDTQYF.